The rows below give T cell receptor beta chains drawn from one sample of a study of blood T cell repertoires in COVID-19. Data came from immunoSEQ multiplex PCR; TCRdb stores just in-frame clones and leaves some out. The table includes some 82,000 clones, around 91% detected once. Material for sequencing was peripheral blood. All receptors derive from a woman between 45 and 60 years old in a cohort sampled during active COVID-19. The CDR3 runs from the conserved cysteine through the conserved F or W. D genes are given only for firm matches. Expanded clones get a size class; other rows say once, few or many, or leave the size out.

14,TRBJ2-7,.,TRBV5-6,.,TGTGCCAGCAGCCCAACTCCTAGCTCCTACGAGCAGTACTTC,CASSPTPSSYEQYF
16,TRBJ2-7,.,TRBV10-3,TRBD2,TGTGCCATCAGTGAGTCCGGGACTAGCGGACCCTACGAGCAGTACTTC,CAISESGTSGPYEQYF
17,TRBJ2-5,.,TRBV3-1/TRBV3-2,TRBD2,TGTGCCAGCAGCCAAGGGACTAGCGGGGGGATCCCGGAGACCCAGTACTTC,CASSQGTSGGIPETQYF
14,TRBJ2-3,once,TRBV18,TRBD2,TGTGCCAGCTCGGCTAGCGGAAGCACAGATACGCAGTATTTT,CASSASGSTDTQYF
17,TRBJ2-7,.,TRBV28,TRBD1,TGTGCCAGCACCCCTTCCGTGGGCGGGACAGGGTTCTACGAGCAGTACTTC,CASTPSVGGTGFYEQYF
16,TRBJ2-1,once,TRBV5-4,TRBD1,TGTGCCAGCAGCCGCGGCGGCGACAGGGGTTACAATGAGCAGTTCTTC,CASSRGGDRGYNEQFF
16,TRBJ2-2,.,TRBV9,TRBD2,TGTGCCAGCAGCCCCGGACTAGGCAGTGGCACCGGGGAGCTGTTTTTT,CASSPGLGSGTGELFF
13,TRBJ2-1,.,TRBV7-3,.,TGTGCCAGCAGCTCGCGCCAGGTTGATGAGCAGTTCTTC,CASSSRQVDEQFF
13,TRBJ2-7,.,TRBV5-1,.,TGCGCCAGCAGCCCAGCGGGGGACAGAGAGCAGTACTTC,CASSPAGDREQYF
15,TRBJ2-7,.,TRBV7-2,TRBD2,TGTGCCAGCAGCTCGGAGCGGGAGAGGAGGTACGAGCAGTACTTC,CASSSERERRYEQYF
13,TRBJ2-1,.,TRBV10-1,.,TGCGCCAGCAGTGGGCCCGAAGGGGATGAGCAGTTCTTC,CASSGPEGDEQFF
16,TRBJ2-1,once,TRBV6-1,TRBD2,TGTGCCAGCAGTGAGTTGGGGGGGTGGACTTACAATGAGCAGTTCTTC,CASSELGGWTYNEQFF
15,TRBJ2-1,.,TRBV7-3,TRBD2,TGTGCCAGCAGCTTAATGGCGGGAGAGGCGGGCGAGCAGTTCTTC,CASSLMAGEAGEQFF
16,TRBJ1-2,.,TRBV3-1/TRBV3-2,.,TGTGCCAGCAGCCCCTCTTGGGGCCCAAGTAACTATGGCTACACCTTC,CASSPSWGPSNYGYTF
16,TRBJ2-1,once,TRBV13,TRBD2,TGTGCCAGCAGCTCCATTCCTCGCGGGGGTCACAATGAGCAGTTCTTC,CASSSIPRGGHNEQFF
15,TRBJ1-6,.,TRBV6-5,.,TGTGCCAGCAGTTACTCGAATCGGGTGGGTTCACCCCTCCACTTT,CASSYSNRVGSPLHF
19,TRBJ2-6,few,TRBV5-1,.,TGCGCCAGCAGCTTGGCCTCGTTGACTATTGCGACTGGGGCCAACGTCCTGACTTTC,CASSLASLTIATGANVLTF
14,TRBJ1-4,.,TRBV5-6,.,TGTGCCAGCAGCTCCGGTGGGGGGAAAGATACTCAGGGTTTT,CASSSGGGKDTQGF
14,TRBJ2-5,.,TRBV5-5,TRBD1,TGTGCCAGCAGCTTCGGGACAGAACGGGAGACCCAGTACTTC,CASSFGTERETQYF
12,TRBJ1-2,.,TRBV24-1,.,TGTGCCACCAGTGCAACAGGATATGGCTACACCTTC,CATSATGYGYTF
16,TRBJ2-1,.,TRBV7-9,TRBD2,TGTGCCAGCAGCTTAAAGAGCGGGGGGGCCTACAATGAGCAGTTCTTC,CASSLKSGGAYNEQFF
14,TRBJ2-3,.,TRBV7-9,.,TGTGCCAGCAGCTTAGGACTCAGCACAGATACGCAGTATTTT,CASSLGLSTDTQYF
16,TRBJ2-5,.,TRBV9,TRBD2,TGTGCCAGCAGCGCCAGCCTAGCGGGGGGGCGAGAGACCCAGTACTTC,CASSASLAGGRETQYF
17,TRBJ2-5,.,TRBV11-3,TRBD2,TGTGCCAGCAGCTTAGGCCGGGGACGCGGGGGCCAAGAGACCCAGTACTTC,CASSLGRGRGGQETQYF
14,TRBJ1-2,.,TRBV18,.,TGTGCCAGCTCACCAGGACAGTCCCCGGACGGCTACACCTTC,CASSPGQSPDGYTF
13,TRBJ1-5,.,TRBV12-3/TRBV12-4,.,TGTGCCAGCAGTTTGATACGGAATCAGCCCCAGCATTTT,CASSLIRNQPQHF
12,TRBJ2-7,few,TRBV5-1,.,TGCGCCAGCAGCTTGGAGGGGGTCGAGCAGTACTTC,CASSLEGVEQYF
14,TRBJ2-2,.,TRBV18,TRBD2,TGTGCCAGCTCATCAAAGCGGGAAACCGGGGAGCTGTTTTTT,CASSSKRETGELFF
14,TRBJ1-6,.,TRBV28,.,TGTGCCAGCAGTCCGAGGATTGATAATTCACCCCTCCACTTT,CASSPRIDNSPLHF
14,TRBJ2-1,.,TRBV11-2,.,TGTGCCAGCAGCGCCGGGATGATGGGGAATGAGCAGTTCTTC,CASSAGMMGNEQFF
14,TRBJ2-7,.,TRBV11-2,.,TGTGCCAGCAGCTTAGCCCGACAGAGCTACGAGCAGTACTTC,CASSLARQSYEQYF
15,TRBJ2-2,.,TRBV3-1/TRBV3-2,TRBD1,TGTGCCAGCAGCCACTCGGACAGGGGTGCCGGGGAGCTGTTTTTT,CASSHSDRGAGELFF
16,TRBJ2-3,.,TRBV19,TRBD2,TGTGCCAGTAGTCAAGGACTAGCGGGGCGGACAGATACGCAGTATTTT,CASSQGLAGRTDTQYF
13,TRBJ2-1,.,TRBV24-1,.,TGTGCCACCAGCCATGAGGTAACCAATGAGCAGTTCTTC,CATSHEVTNEQFF
13,TRBJ2-7,.,TRBV2,.,TGTGCCAGCAGTGAAGCAGGAGTCTACGAGCAGTACTTC,CASSEAGVYEQYF
12,TRBJ1-5,.,TRBV12-3/TRBV12-4,.,TGTGCCAGCAGTCAGAGCAATCAGCCCCAGCATTTT,CASSQSNQPQHF
17,TRBJ2-2,.,TRBV23-1,.,TGCGCCAGCAGTCAAAAGCTAGGCACGACTGCTACCGGGGAGCTGTTTTTT,CASSQKLGTTATGELFF